These T cell receptor beta chains were read from a single sample in a study of cytomegalovirus exposure and HLA in healthy donors. Sequenced by immunoSEQ multiplex PCR; TCRdb stores in-frame clones only, minus some. The sample includes about 160,000 clones, roughly 77% of them seen just once. The sample was PBMCs. Receptors were obtained from a man in his fifties or sixties in good health and CMV-seropositive. Each CDR3 is given with its conserved first and last residue. The D gene is left open where the match is weak. Some rows have no size entry. The others give once, few or many, or a class for an expanded clone.

>TRBJ2-1|NA|few|TRBV20-1
TGCAGTGCCACTTTATACAATGAGCAGTTCTTC
CSATLYNEQFF
>TRBJ1-3|TRBD1|NA|TRBV5-5
TGTGCCAGCAGCTTTTCGACAGGGACATCTGGAAACACCATATATTTT
CASSFSTGTSGNTIYF
>TRBJ2-4|TRBD1|NA|TRBV2
TGTGCCAGCAGTGAAGGGAGGACAGGGGAGAACATTCAGTACTTC
CASSEGRTGENIQYF
>TRBJ1-5|TRBD1|once|TRBV28
TGTGCCAGCAGTCCGAGACAGGGCATCGCTCTTTATCAGCCCCAGCATTTT
CASSPRQGIALYQPQHF
>TRBJ1-1|NA|NA|TRBV10-3
TGTGCCATGTCCGTGGGGGGTCGGGAAGCTTTCTTT
CAMSVGGREAFF
>TRBJ1-1|TRBD1|NA|TRBV5-6
TGTGCCAGCAGCTTACCAGGGGGGATGAACACTGAAGCTTTCTTT
CASSLPGGMNTEAFF
>TRBJ2-4|TRBD2|NA|TRBV18
TGTGCCAGCTCACCACCGGGCGGGGGAAATGGCATTCAGTACTTC
CASSPPGGGNGIQYF
>TRBJ1-5|NA|NA|TRBV4-1
TGCGCCAGCAGCCAAGCTGGGGGGACGTTCCGCAATCAGCCCCAGCATTTT
CASSQAGGTFRNQPQHF
>TRBJ1-5|TRBD1|NA|TRBV2
TGTGCCAGCAGTGAGGACAGGAAGGGGGTGATGGTGGGCAATCAGCCCCAGCATTTT
CASSEDRKGVMVGNQPQHF
>TRBJ2-1|TRBD2|NA|TRBV7-2
TGTGCCAGCAGCTTAAGTTCCAGCGGGGGGAACTACAATGAGCAGTTCTTC
CASSLSSSGGNYNEQFF
>TRBJ2-4|NA|NA|TRBV11-2
TGTGCCAGCAGCGCCACAAGGACTAACCCGGGGCACTTC
CASSATRTNPGHF
>TRBJ2-1|NA|NA|TRBV10-3
TGTGCCATCAGTGATAGCCAAAGTAGCTACAATGAGCAGTTCTTC
CAISDSQSSYNEQFF
>TRBJ1-1|TRBD1|few|TRBV6-1
TGTGCCAGCAGTGAATCTGTCAGGGGGACTGAAGCTTTCTTT
CASSESVRGTEAFF
>TRBJ2-3|NA|NA|TRBV7-2
TGTGCCAGCAGCTTAGATCACTATAGCACAGATACGCAGTATTTT
CASSLDHYSTDTQYF
>TRBJ2-7|TRBD2|NA|TRBV5-4
TGTGCCAGCAGTTATAGCGGGGGGAGATACGAGCAGTACTTC
CASSYSGGRYEQYF
>TRBJ2-1|NA|NA|TRBV19
TGTGCCAGTAGCAACGGGGGAGAGCAGTTCTTC
CASSNGGEQFF
>TRBJ1-1|NA|once|TRBV28
TGTGCCAGCCGTACCCCAGGGAACACTGAAGCTTTCTTT
CASRTPGNTEAFF
>TRBJ2-7|NA|NA|TRBV18
TGTGCCAGCTCACCACCGGCCGGGGTCTACGAGCAGTACTTC
CASSPPAGVYEQYF
>TRBJ2-3|TRBD2|NA|TRBV5-1
TGCGCCAACAGCTTGGGAGGGACTCGCACAGATACGCAGTATTTT
CANSLGGTRTDTQYF
>TRBJ1-5|NA|once|TRBV30
TGTGCCTGGAGTAATCAGGGGATTCAGCCCCAGCATTTT
CAWSNQGIQPQHF
>TRBJ2-2|TRBD2|NA|TRBV27
TGTGCCAGCAGTCCGCGCGGGACTAGACGGGCCGGGGAGCTGTTTTTT
CASSPRGTRRAGELFF
>TRBJ2-7|TRBD2|NA|TRBV28
TGTGCCAGCAGCCTTCTTACTAGCGGGGGGAACGAGCAGTACTTC
CASSLLTSGGNEQYF
>TRBJ1-6|TRBD1|NA|TRBV6-5
TGTGCCAGCAGTGCGGGGACAGCGTATAATTCACCCCTCCACTTT
CASSAGTAYNSPLHF
>TRBJ1-2|NA|NA|TRBV4-3
TGCGCCAGCAGCCAAGAGGGGGGAGGACACTATGGCTACACCTTC
CASSQEGGGHYGYTF
>TRBJ2-2|NA|NA|TRBV9
TGTGCCAGCAGCGTAGTTGGTCGGGGCGGGGCCGGGGAGCTGTTTTTT
CASSVVGRGGAGELFF
>TRBJ2-1|NA|NA|TRBV4-3
TGCGCCAGCAGCCAAGAGCGAATCAAAAGTGAGCAGTTCTTC
CASSQERIKSEQFF
>TRBJ2-2|TRBD2|NA|TRBV5-4
TGTGCCAGCAGCTCGACTAGCGGGGGGCCACCCGGGGAGCTGTTTTTT
CASSSTSGGPPGELFF
>TRBJ2-7|NA|once|TRBV5-4
TGTGCCAGCAGCTTGGATCTCAGCGCGCCCTACGAGCAGTACTTC
CASSLDLSAPYEQYF
>TRBJ2-7|NA|NA|TRBV28
TGTGCCAGTCGTGGGACTGGGAGCTCCTACGAGCAGTACTTC
CASRGTGSSYEQYF
>TRBJ2-7|NA|few|TRBV10-3
TGTGCCATCCAGACTTCGATACCCTACGAGCAGTACTTC
CAIQTSIPYEQYF
>TRBJ2-7|NA|NA|TRBV28
TGTGCCAGCAGTTTCCCCAACTACGAGCAGTACTTC
CASSFPNYEQYF
>TRBJ1-1|NA|NA|TRBV6-5
NA
CASSSSGGTEAFF
>TRBJ2-5|NA|NA|TRBV2
TGTGCCAGCAGTCCCCGTGACAGCCAAGAGACCCAGTACTTC
CASSPRDSQETQYF
>TRBJ2-3|TRBD2|NA|TRBV4-1
TGCGCCAGCAGCCTCGCTAGCGGGGAAAGAGATACGCAGTATTTT
CASSLASGERDTQYF
>TRBJ2-5|TRBD1|NA|TRBV25-1
TGTGCCAGCAGTGATCCCCTACAGGGGCCTCAAGAGACCCAGTACTTC
CASSDPLQGPQETQYF
>TRBJ2-5|NA|NA|TRBV5-8
TGTGCCAGCAGCTTGGAAACAGGACAAGAGACCCAGTACTTC
CASSLETGQETQYF
>TRBJ2-3|NA|NA|TRBV6-5
TGTGCCAGCAGTGCCCCACCCGGGATCTATACGCAGTATTTT
CASSAPPGIYTQYF
>TRBJ2-7|TRBD1|NA|TRBV11-2
TGTGCCAGCAGGAACTCCGGGACAGCTGGTTACGAGCAGTACTTC
CASRNSGTAGYEQYF
>TRBJ2-7|TRBD1|NA|TRBV5-1
TGCGCCAGCAGCTTGGGACAGGGCCCCTACGAGCAGTACTTC
CASSLGQGPYEQYF
>TRBJ1-2|TRBD1|NA|TRBV28
TGTGCCAGCAGTACCCCGGGACAGGGTACCTCTAACTATGGCTACACCTTC
CASSTPGQGTSNYGYTF
>TRBJ2-3|TRBD2|NA|TRBV9
TGTGCCAGCAGCGCGTCCCGACTAGCGGGTATCACTAGCACAGATACGCAGTATTTT
CASSASRLAGITSTDTQYF
>TRBJ2-7|TRBD1|NA|TRBV6-1
TGTGCCAGCACCTTCAGGGGGATCTCCTACGAGCAGTACTTC
CASTFRGISYEQYF
>TRBJ2-5|TRBD1|once|TRBV7-9
TGTGCCAGCAGCTCTGACAGGGCCACCTGGGAGACCCAGTACTTC
CASSSDRATWETQYF
>TRBJ1-5|NA|NA|TRBV5-1
TGCGCCAGCAAAGAACGGGAGCAGCCCCAGCATTTT
CASKEREQPQHF
>TRBJ2-1|NA|few|TRBV6-1
TGTGCCAGCAGTCTGGGGGGGCCGGGCAATGAGCAGTTCTTC
CASSLGGPGNEQFF
>TRBJ1-1|NA|once|TRBV7-2
TGTGCCAGCAGTGGGGGGTGGAGGGGGGGCATCACTGAAGCTTTCTTT
CASSGGWRGGITEAFF
>TRBJ2-2|TRBD1|NA|TRBV25-1
TGTGCCAGCAGCGTAGACAGGGGCCCGGCCGGGGAGCTGTTTTTT
CASSVDRGPAGELFF
>TRBJ2-7|TRBD2|NA|TRBV5-6
TGTGCCAGCAGCTCAGGGACTACCTACGAGCAGTACTTC
CASSSGTTYEQYF
>TRBJ2-1|TRBD2|once|TRBV4-3
TGCGCCAGCAGCCAAGATCGGACTAGCGGGTCGGCGGGAGGTGAGCAGTTCTTC
CASSQDRTSGSAGGEQFF
>TRBJ1-1|TRBD1|NA|TRBV6-1
TGTGCCAGCAACCAGGACAGGATGAACACTGAAGCTTTCTTT
CASNQDRMNTEAFF
>TRBJ1-2|TRBD1|NA|TRBV2
TGTGCCAGCAGTGAAGCGGTGGACAGGGGGTATGGCTACACCTTC
CASSEAVDRGYGYTF
>TRBJ1-4|TRBD1|NA|TRBV7-2
TGTGCCAGCAGTTCTCTTACAGGGGGGGCTGAAAAACTGTTTTTT
CASSSLTGGAEKLFF
>TRBJ1-5|NA|NA|TRBV6-1
TGTGCCAGCAGCAGCTTACAGGGTAATCAGCCCCAGCATTTT
CASSSLQGNQPQHF